This entry lists 8 T cell receptor beta chains sequenced from one sample in a study of cytomegalovirus exposure and HLA in healthy donors. The PCR made use of 60 Vbeta and 13 Jbeta primers. Assay: immunoSEQ multiplex PCR; the TCRdb copy retains only in-frame clones and omits some. This sample carries roughly 35,000 clones, around 53% of them seen once, and the ten largest clones take 6.2%. Specimen: PBMCs. The receptors were gathered from a woman in her thirties or forties in good health and CMV-seropositive.

V usage is TRBV7-2 and J usage is TRBJ1-2; 10 bases line up with TRBD1. There are 13 residues in the CDR3. The V segment lost 4 bases and the J segment 12 bases; nucleotides outside the gene matches: 8. Looked up from germline, CDR1 is SGHTA and CDR2 is FQGNSA. The chain's CDR3 is CASSSPPGQGNTF. In nucleotides, the CDR3 is TGTGCCAGCAGCTCGCCACCGGGACAGGGGAACACCTTC.

The chain joins TRBV6-4 to TRBJ2-3, with D tentatively TRBD2 (5 bases). In germline, CDR1 is MRHNA, CDR2 SNTAGT. The CDR3 is 16 amino acids. V lost 5 bases to trimming and J lost 4 bases, with 19 bases between them. CDR3 in amino acids: CASSWSGLLGPDTQYF. Here the CDR3 DNA reads TGTGCCAGCAGTTGGTCGGGATTACTAGGACCAGATACGCAGTATTTT.

This clone was counted only a few times. The rearrangement links TRBV4-3 to TRBJ1-4; D gene unclear. CDR1 is LGHNA, CDR2 YSLEER, per germline. Trimming pared 0 bases from V and 3 bases from J, leaving 14 bases between. The CDR3 sequence is 17 residues long. The CDR3 region has the DNA TGCGCCAGCAGCCAAGATCCCCAACGAGGCTCTAATGAAAAACTGTTTTTT. It translates to CASSQDPQRGSNEKLFF.

This clone has only a few counts. The chain couples TRBV2 to TRBJ1-2; 12 bases are shared with TRBD1. Germline CDR1 reads SNHLY; CDR2 reads FYNNEI. V was clipped by 4 bases and J by 4 bases; unmatched bases: 7. The CDR3 has 16 residues. The chain's CDR3 is CASSASGQGAIYGYTF. The CDR3 region has the DNA TGTGCCAGCAGTGCCTCGGGACAGGGGGCGATCTATGGCTACACCTTC.

This clone was observed a handful of times. The rearrangement links TRBV6-6 to TRBJ1-2; tentative D call: TRBD1 (6 bases). CDR3 length: 12 residues. The germline V gene encodes CDR1 MNHNY and CDR2 SVGAGI (reference sequence). Trimming removed 5 bases at V and 8 bases at J, with 12 bases between. The CDR3 spells CASSTRGGGYTF. Here the CDR3 DNA reads TGTGCCAGCAGTACTAGGGGGGGCGGCTACACCTTC.

The genes are TRBV5-6 and TRBJ2-5; a possible D gene is TRBD1 (5 bases). Near its end, the DNA agrees better with TRBJ2-7, so the J call may be wrong. Germline-derived CDR1 and CDR2 are SGHDT and YYEEEE. The length of the CDR3 is 13 residues. The chain's CDR3 is CASSLGQSYEQYF. CDR3 DNA sequence: TGTGCCAGCAGCTTGGGACAGAGCTACGAGCAGTACTTC.

The chain uses TRBV2 and TRBJ2-7; D uncertain. With 2 bases removed from V and 1 base from J, the gap between germline ends came to 3 bases. Germline-derived CDR1 and CDR2 are SNHLY and FYNNEI. The CDR3 loop spans 12 amino acids. DNA for the CDR3: TGTGCCAGCAGTGAACATTCCTACGAGCAGTACTTC. As protein: CASSEHSYEQYF.

The chain carries TRBV6-5 and TRBJ2-3, with 9 bases matching TRBD2. The CDR3 runs to 14 residues. J was trimmed by 2 bases and V by 11 bases; bases with no gene match: 8. Germline CDR1 and CDR2: MNHEY and SVGAGI. The CDR3 coding sequence is TGTGCCGGGGCCGCTAGCGGGGCCACAGATACGCAGTATTTT. Protein sequence: CAGAASGATDTQYF.